Reported below is one T cell receptor (beta chain). Other DNA variants within this sample encode the same CDR3. This entry is derived from a study of blood T cell repertoires in COVID-19. Study as a whole: Sites in the United States, Italy and Spain provided acute and convalescent COVID-19 samples. The analysed material was cDNA or gDNA that came from T cells, B-cell-depleted T cells, or PBMCs.

Original methodology: Reference gene primer amplification yielded estimated nucleated cell counts. Sequenced by immunoSEQ multiplex PCR; TCRdb stores in-frame clones only, minus some. The DNA was the basis for D and trimming; V, J and clone size are from that table. The repertoire holds roughly 250,000 clones, approximately 80% seen once, with roughly 4% in the top ten. Germline CDR1 is GTSNPN and CDR2 is SVGIG (reference sequence). This CDR3 is built from 13 residues. Between the trimmed V and J ends, which lost 1 base and 5 bases, there was a span of 8 bases. The material sequenced was peripheral blood. This TCR came from a woman between 40 and 55 years old with active or convalescent COVID-19. The V gene is TRBV30, the J gene TRBJ2-2; D uncertain. CDR3 sequence: CAWSGRGTGELFF. CDR3 bases: TGTGCCTGGAGTGGAAGAGGAACCGGGGAGCTGTTTTTT. The full variable domain, completed using reference TRBV30 and TRBJ2-2, is SQTIHQWPATLVQPVGSPLSLECTVEGTSNPNLYWYRQAAGRGLQLLFYSVGIGQISSEVPQNLSASRPQDRQFILSSKKLLLSDSGFYLCAWSGRGTGELFFGEGSRLTVL.